The 21 T cell receptor beta chains below all came from one sample that was sequenced in a study of blood T cell repertoires in COVID-19. Method: immunoSEQ multiplex PCR; TCRdb's copy keeps in-frame clones and lacks some. The sample has 85,000 to 120,000 clones, around 80% seen once. Sequencing was done on a sample of peripheral blood. The receptors were gathered from a woman aged 55-69 years with acute or convalescent COVID-19.

The CDR3 nucleotides read TGTGCCAGCAGCACCCAGCGGGAGGGCCCGACCGGGGAGCTGTTTTTT. This encodes CASSTQREGPTGELFF. This chain joins TRBV4-2 and TRBJ2-2; 10 bases are a match to TRBD2. CDR1 and CDR2 from the germline V gene are LGHNA and YNFKEQ. With V trimmed by 5 bases and J by 5 bases, 8 bases remained unmatched. The CDR3 extends over 16 amino acids.

The chain uses TRBV19 and TRBJ2-1; D gene ambiguous. Trimming shortened V by 5 bases and J by 0 bases, and 14 bases separated the two germline ends. Germline-derived CDR1 and CDR2 are LNHDA and SQIVND (reference sequence). The CDR3 extends over 16 amino acids. Here the CDR3 DNA reads TGTGCCAGTAGTTCAGAAACACAAAGCTCCTACAATGAGCAGTTCTTC. Translating it yields CASSSETQSSYNEQFF.

The V gene is TRBV7-2, the J gene TRBJ1-1, with a tentative D call TRBD1 (6 bases). Trimming removed 4 bases at V and 4 bases at J, with 13 bases between. Germline CDR1 and CDR2: SGHTA and FQGNSA. The CDR3 is made up of 14 amino acids. As DNA, the CDR3 is TGTGCCAGCAGCTGGAAAAGGGGGAGCACTGAAGCTTTCTTT. It translates to CASSWKRGSTEAFF.

The chain employs TRBV11-3 and TRBJ2-5, with 10 bases lining up with TRBD2. V trimming: 9 bases; J trimming: 2 bases; junction bases outside the gene matches: 15. This CDR3 has 17 amino acids. Germline V gene lookup returns CDR1 SGHNT and CDR2 YENEEA. CDR3 region: CASSKREGQMGQETQYF. The CDR3 DNA reads TGTGCCAGTTCTAAGCGGGAGGGCCAGATGGGTCAAGAGACCCAGTACTTC.

The J gene is TRBJ1-1, the V gene TRBV6-5, with a tentative D call TRBD1 (5 bases). CDR1 is MNHEY and CDR2 is SVGAGI in the germline V gene. V lost 5 bases, J lost 1 base, and 11 bases lay in between. The CDR3 has 14 amino acids. The CDR3 bases are TGTGCCAGCAGTCCTTCAGGACAGAACACTGAAGCTTTCTTT. Its protein is CASSPSGQNTEAFF.

The V and J genes are TRBV3-1 (or the pseudogene TRBV3-2) and TRBJ2-5, with 9 bases that match TRBD2. V gave up 0 bases and J gave up 5 bases; unmatched junction bases: 10. The length of the CDR3 is 17 residues. Germline-derived CDR1 and CDR2 are LGHDT and YNNKEL (reference sequence). In nucleotides, the CDR3 is TGTGCCAGCAGCCAAGATTCGGGCGGGGGGGCCCGGGAGACCCAGTACTTC. This codes for CASSQDSGGGARETQYF.

The chain combines TRBV7-9 with TRBJ2-7, with 11 bases that match TRBD2. Trimming removed 1 base from V and 5 bases from J; junction bases left unmatched: 7. Per the germline V gene, CDR1 is SEHNR and CDR2 is FQNEAQ (reference sequence). The CDR3 contains 16 residues. The CDR3 DNA reads as TGTGCCAGCAGCTTAGGGGTAGCGGGAGGGTTCCACGAGCAGTACTTC. Translation gives CASSLGVAGGFHEQYF.

The V and J genes are TRBV6-5 and TRBJ2-7; TRBD2 is a possible D gene (5 bases). Germline V gene sequence: CDR1 MNHEY, CDR2 SVGAGI. The CDR3 has 14 residues. Trimming took off 8 bases at V and 2 bases at J, with 16 bases between the two ends. CDR3 sequence (DNA): TGTGCCAGCTTTAAAGGGAGTGGGACCTACGAGCAGTACTTC. The encoded protein is CASFKGSGTYEQYF.

The gene calls are TRBV7-2 and TRBJ2-5, with D hard to call. Germline CDR1 SGHTA, CDR2 FQGNSA. V was pared by 1 base and J by 5 bases, with 20 bases between. The CDR3 extends over 17 amino acids. CDR3 sequence: CASSLGPVEKELETQYF. In nucleotides, the CDR3 is TGTGCCAGCAGCTTAGGCCCCGTTGAAAAAGAGTTGGAGACCCAGTACTTC.

The CDR3 here is CASSLASAGGPSEQYF. The CDR3 nucleotides are TGCGCCAGCAGCTTGGCTTCGGCGGGGGGGCCAAGCGAGCAGTACTTC. The rearrangement links TRBV5-1 to TRBJ2-7; 9 bases match TRBD2. Germline CDR1 reads SGHRS; CDR2 reads YFSETQ. The CDR3 runs 16 residues. Trimming took 0 bases from V and 6 from J; bases not matched to a gene: 10.

The J gene is TRBJ2-7, the V gene TRBV6-5; perhaps TRBD1 as D (5 bases). The CDR3 has 12 amino acids. Germline V gene data show CDR1 as MNHEY and CDR2 as SVGAGI. V lost 10 bases to trimming and J lost 0 bases, with 10 bases between them. CDR3 sequence: CATRQSSYEQYF. The CDR3 nucleotides are TGTGCCACCAGACAGAGCTCCTACGAGCAGTACTTC.

This clone occurred once. The chain joins TRBV29-1 to TRBJ1-1; 10 bases are a match to TRBD1. The CDR3 is 15 amino acids. Germline lookup yields CDR1 SQVTM and CDR2 ANQGSEA. V was pared by 6 bases and J by 5 bases, with 12 bases of the junction left unmatched. This chain's CDR3 is CSVMDRGKGLTEAFF. The CDR3 DNA is TGCAGCGTCATGGACAGGGGGAAAGGCTTGACTGAAGCTTTCTTT. Full variable domain (remainder filled in from reference TRBV29-1 and TRBJ1-1): SAVISQKPSRDICQRGTSLTIQCQVDSQVTMMFWYRQQPGQSLTLIATANQGSEATYESGFVIDKFPISRPNLTFSTLTVSNMSPEDSSIYLCSVMDRGKGLTEAFFGQGTRLTVV.

This rearrangement joins TRBV5-4 to TRBJ2-5; TRBD1 agrees at 8 bases. V shed 3 bases and J 3 bases; nucleotides not matched to a gene: 7. This CDR3 has 15 residues. Germline CDR1 and CDR2: SGHNT and YYREEE (reference sequence). CDR3 region: CASSSSGGRKETQYF. DNA of the CDR3: TGTGCCAGCAGCTCCTCAGGGGGCCGAAAAGAGACCCAGTACTTC. Together with reference TRBV5-4 and TRBJ2-5, the CDR3 gives the full variable domain: ETGVTQSPTHLIKTRGQQVTLRCSSQSGHNTVSWYQQALGQGPQFIFQYYREEENGRGNFPPRFSGLQFPNYSSELNVNALELDDSALYLCASSSSGGRKETQYFGPGTRLLVL.

This clone showed up just once. The V and J genes are TRBV18 and TRBJ2-7, with TRBD1 matching 9 bases. CDR1 and CDR2 (germline): KGHSH, LQKENI. This CDR3 has 14 amino acids. J was trimmed by 4 bases and V by 3 bases; bases with no gene match: 4. CDR3 sequence (DNA): TGTGCCAGCTCACCGGGACAGGGTTTATACGAGCAGTACTTC. It encodes CASSPGQGLYEQYF.

The rearrangement joins TRBV6-5 to TRBJ1-6; D gene unclear. Germline values: CDR1 MNHEY, CDR2 SVGAGI. Trimming removed 7 bases from V and 7 bases from J, with 17 bases in between. CDR3 length equals 15 residues. CDR3 amino acids: CASNALLGRNSPLHF. As DNA, the CDR3 is TGTGCCAGCAATGCTCTACTAGGGCGGAATTCACCCCTCCACTTT.

This rearrangement joins TRBV24-1 to TRBJ2-3; TRBD1 is a possible D gene (5 bases). CDR1 and CDR2 (germline): KGHDR, SFDVKD. Trimming pared 4 bases from V and 2 bases from J, leaving 12 bases between. CDR3 length: 15 residues. CDR3 DNA: TGTGCCACCAGTGAAGGTAGGGGCTTCACAGATACGCAGTATTTT. This translates into CATSEGRGFTDTQYF.

This clone was found once. J is TRBJ1-2 and V is TRBV29-1, with D possibly matching TRBD1 (5 bases). Looked up from germline, CDR1 is SQVTM and CDR2 is ANQGSEA. The CDR3 sequence is 12 residues long. The ends were cut back, 4 bases at V and 8 bases at J, with 14 bases in the middle. This CDR3 is CSVVGGVGGYTF. The CDR3 nucleotides read TGCAGCGTTGTTGGGGGGGTAGGCGGCTACACCTTC.

This rearrangement joins TRBV27 to TRBJ1-2; D is possibly TRBD1 (5 bases). This CDR3 comprises 14 residues. Germline loops: CDR1 MNHEY, CDR2 SMNVEV (reference sequence). Trimming pared 7 bases from V and 7 bases from J, leaving 19 bases between. The CDR3 DNA reads as TGTGCCAGCAACACCAACCTATGGGGGGTTGGCTACACCTTC. It yields the protein CASNTNLWGVGYTF.

This chain joins TRBV11-2 and TRBJ2-1; TRBD1 might be the D (6 bases). Trimming cost V 5 bases and J 1 base, with 12 bases left between them. This CDR3 spans 15 amino acids. Germline lookup yields CDR1 SGHAT and CDR2 FQNNGV. The CDR3 spells CASSPAQGSYNEQFF. CDR3 sequence (DNA): TGTGCCAGCAGCCCCGCACAGGGTTCCTACAATGAGCAGTTCTTC.

The sample holds a few counts of this clone. The chain has TRBV29-1 and TRBJ2-2; 7 nucleotides match TRBD1. V trimming: 5 bases; J trimming: 3 bases; junction bases outside the gene matches: 12. This CDR3 region has 16 residues. CDR1 is SQVTM and CDR2 is ANQGSEA in the germline V gene. This chain's CDR3 is CSVSGQIYPYTGELFF. The DNA for the CDR3 is TGCAGCGTTTCGGGACAGATCTACCCATACACCGGGGAGCTGTTTTTT.

The gene calls are TRBV7-2 and TRBJ2-5; tentatively, D is TRBD1 (5 bases). CDR1 and CDR2 from the germline V gene are SGHTA and FQGNSA. The CDR3 covers 14 residues. Trimming left V 1 base short and J 1 base short, with 7 bases between. CDR3 in amino acids: CASSLDQGQETQYF. Written as DNA, the CDR3 is TGTGCCAGCAGCTTAGACCAGGGCCAAGAGACCCAGTACTTC.